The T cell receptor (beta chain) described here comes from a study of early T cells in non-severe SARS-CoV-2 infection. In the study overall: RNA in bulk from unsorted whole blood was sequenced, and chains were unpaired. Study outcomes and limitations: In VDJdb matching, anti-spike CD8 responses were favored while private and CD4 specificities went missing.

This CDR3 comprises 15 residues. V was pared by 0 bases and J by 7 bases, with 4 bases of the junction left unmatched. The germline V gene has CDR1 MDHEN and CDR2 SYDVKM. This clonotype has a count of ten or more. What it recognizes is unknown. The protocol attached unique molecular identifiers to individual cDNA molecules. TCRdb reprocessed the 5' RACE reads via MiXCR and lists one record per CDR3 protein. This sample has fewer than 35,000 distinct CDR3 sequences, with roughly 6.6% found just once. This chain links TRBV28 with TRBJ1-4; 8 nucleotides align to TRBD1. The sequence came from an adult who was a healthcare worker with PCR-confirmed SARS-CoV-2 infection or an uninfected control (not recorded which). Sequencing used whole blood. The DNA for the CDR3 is TGTGCCAGCAGTTTATGGGACAGGGCAACTGAAAAACTGTTTTTT. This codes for CASSLWDRATEKLFF.